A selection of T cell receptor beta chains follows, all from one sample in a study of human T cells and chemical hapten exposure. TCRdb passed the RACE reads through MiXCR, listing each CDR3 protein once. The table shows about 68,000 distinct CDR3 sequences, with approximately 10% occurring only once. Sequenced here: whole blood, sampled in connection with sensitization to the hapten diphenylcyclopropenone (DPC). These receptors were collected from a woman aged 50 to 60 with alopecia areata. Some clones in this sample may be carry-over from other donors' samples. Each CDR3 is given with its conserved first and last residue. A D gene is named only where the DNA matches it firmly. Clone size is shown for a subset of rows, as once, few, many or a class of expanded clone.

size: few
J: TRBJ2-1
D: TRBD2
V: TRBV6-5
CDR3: CASRTSGSGNNEQFF
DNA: TGTGCCAGCAGAACCAGCGGGAGCGGGAACAATGAGCAGTTCTTC

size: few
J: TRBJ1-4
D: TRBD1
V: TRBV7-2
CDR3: CASGYRGYDEKLFF
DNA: TGTGCCAGCGGATACAGGGGATATGATGAAAAACTGTTTTTT

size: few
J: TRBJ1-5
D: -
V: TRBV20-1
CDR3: CSASRASRGFNQPQHF
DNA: TGCAGTGCGAGTAGAGCCAGCAGGGGCTTCAATCAGCCCCAGCATTTT

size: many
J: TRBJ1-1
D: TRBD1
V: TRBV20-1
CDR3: CSASRTGLTTEAFF
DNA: TGCAGTGCTAGTCGGACAGGGCTAACCACTGAAGCTTTCTTT

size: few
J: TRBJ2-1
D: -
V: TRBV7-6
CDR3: CASSLDLYNEQFF
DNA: TGTGCCAGCAGCTTAGATCTCTACAATGAGCAGTTCTTC

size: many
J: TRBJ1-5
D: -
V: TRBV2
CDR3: CASRRTEGNQPQHF
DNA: TGTGCCAGCAGAAGGACAGAAGGGAATCAGCCCCAGCATTTT

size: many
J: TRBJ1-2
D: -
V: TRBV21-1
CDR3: CASSKEGGGQDYGYTF
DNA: TGTGCCAGCAGCAAAGAGGGAGGGGGCCAGGACTATGGCTACACCTTC

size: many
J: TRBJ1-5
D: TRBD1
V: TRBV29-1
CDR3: CSILGQGVDQPQHF
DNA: TGCAGCATCCTGGGACAGGGAGTCGATCAGCCCCAGCATTTT

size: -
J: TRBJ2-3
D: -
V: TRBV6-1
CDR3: CASSERSGTADTQYF
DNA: TGTGCCAGCAGTGAAAGGTCGGGTACGGCAGATACGCAGTATTTT

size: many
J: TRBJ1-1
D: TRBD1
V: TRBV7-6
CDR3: CASSRQGNTEAFF
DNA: TGTGCCAGCAGCAGACAGGGGAACACTGAAGCTTTCTTT

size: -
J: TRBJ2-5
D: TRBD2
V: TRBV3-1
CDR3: CASSQDLDGRGSETQYF
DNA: TGTGCCAGCAGCCAAGATCTGGACGGGAGGGGGTCTGAGACCCAGTACTTC

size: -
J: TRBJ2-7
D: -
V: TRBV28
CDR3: CASSSPGASYEQYF
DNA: TGTGCCAGCAGTTCGCCCGGGGCCTCCTACGAGCAGTACTTC

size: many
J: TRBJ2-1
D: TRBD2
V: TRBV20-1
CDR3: CSARGYGLASTSSYNEQFF
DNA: TGCAGTGCTAGGGGTTACGGACTAGCGTCAACTAGCTCCTACAATGAGCAGTTCTTC

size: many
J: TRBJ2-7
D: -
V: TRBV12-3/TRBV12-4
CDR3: CASSSSWTGEQYF
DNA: TGTGCCAGCAGTTCGTCCTGGACGGGCGAGCAGTACTTC

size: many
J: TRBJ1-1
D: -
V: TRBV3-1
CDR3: CASSPARLGNTEAFF
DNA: TGTGCCAGCAGCCCCGCGCGTTTGGGTAACACTGAAGCTTTCTTT

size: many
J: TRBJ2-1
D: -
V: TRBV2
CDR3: CASSEYNEQFF
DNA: TGTGCCAGCAGTGAATACAATGAGCAGTTCTTC

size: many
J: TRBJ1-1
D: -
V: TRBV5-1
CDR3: CASSLDGQRTEAFF
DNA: TGCGCCAGCAGCTTGGATGGGCAACGTACTGAAGCTTTCTTT

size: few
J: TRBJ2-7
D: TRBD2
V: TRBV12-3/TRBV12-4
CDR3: CASSQKPGLAGGPYF
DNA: TGTGCCAGCAGCCAAAAACCCGGACTAGCGGGAGGGCCCTACTTC

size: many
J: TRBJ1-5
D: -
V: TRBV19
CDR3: CASSIGTGSYNQPQHF
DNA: TGTGCCAGTAGTATAGGAACAGGGAGCTATAATCAGCCCCAGCATTTT

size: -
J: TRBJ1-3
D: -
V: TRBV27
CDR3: CASRAQAISGNTIYF
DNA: TGTGCCAGCAGAGCCCAGGCGATCTCTGGAAACACCATATATTTT

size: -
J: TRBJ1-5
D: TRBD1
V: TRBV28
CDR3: CASSPRQGTQPQHF
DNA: TGTGCCAGCAGTCCCCGACAGGGTACTCAGCCCCAGCATTTT

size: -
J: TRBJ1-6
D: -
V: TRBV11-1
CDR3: CASNIRRNSPLHF
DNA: TGTGCCAGCAACATTCGACGAAATTCACCCCTCCACTTT

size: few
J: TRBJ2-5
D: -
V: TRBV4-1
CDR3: CASSQGRIQETQYF
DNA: TGCGCCAGCAGCCAGGGCAGGATCCAGGAGACCCAGTACTTC

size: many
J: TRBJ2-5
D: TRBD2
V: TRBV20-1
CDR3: CSAAGTSVGTQYF
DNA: TGCAGTGCTGCCGGGACTAGCGTGGGGACCCAGTACTTC

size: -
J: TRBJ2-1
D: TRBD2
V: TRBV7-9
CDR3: CASSPGGKGTNEQFF
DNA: TGTGCCAGCAGCCCCGGGGGGAAAGGCACGAATGAGCAGTTCTTC

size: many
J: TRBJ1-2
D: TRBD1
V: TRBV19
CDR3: CASIPGGSNYGYTF
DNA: TGTGCCAGTATTCCAGGGGGTTCTAACTATGGCTACACCTTC

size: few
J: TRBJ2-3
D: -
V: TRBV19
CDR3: CASKGRGGTDTQYF
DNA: TGTGCCAGTAAGGGCAGGGGAGGCACAGATACGCAGTATTTT

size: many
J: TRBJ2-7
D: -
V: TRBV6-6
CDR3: CASSPAEAQRYEQYF
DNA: TGTGCCAGCAGCCCGGCCGAGGCCCAACGGTACGAGCAGTACTTC

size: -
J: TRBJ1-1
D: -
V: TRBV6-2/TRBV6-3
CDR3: CASSSGTTLGRAFF
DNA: TGTGCCAGCAGTTCCGGGACAACTTTGGGTAGAGCTTTCTTT

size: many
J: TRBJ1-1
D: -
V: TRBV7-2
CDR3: CASSLGFGYTEAFF
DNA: TGTGCCAGCAGCTTAGGATTCGGGTACACTGAAGCTTTCTTT

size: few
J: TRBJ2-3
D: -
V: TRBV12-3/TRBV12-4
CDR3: CASKSSGDTQYF
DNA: TGTGCCAGCAAATCCTCGGGTGATACGCAGTATTTT

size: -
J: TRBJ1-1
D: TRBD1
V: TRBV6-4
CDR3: CASSGTGATTEAFF
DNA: TGTGCCAGCAGTGGGACAGGGGCAACCACTGAAGCTTTCTTT

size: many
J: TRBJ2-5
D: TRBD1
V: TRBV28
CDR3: CASRWTGGETQYF
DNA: TGTGCCAGCAGGTGGACAGGGGGAGAGACCCAGTACTTC

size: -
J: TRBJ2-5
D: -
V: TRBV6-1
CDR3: CASSEIRGRETQYF
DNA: TGTGCCAGCAGTGAAATCCGGGGCCGGGAGACCCAGTACTTC

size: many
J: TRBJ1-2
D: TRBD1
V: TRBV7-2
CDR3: CASSSGTGAYGYTF
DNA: TGTGCCAGCAGCTCCGGGACAGGGGCTTATGGCTACACCTTC

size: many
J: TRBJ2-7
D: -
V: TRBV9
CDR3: CASSVGAIPSYEQYF
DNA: TGTGCCAGCAGCGTAGGTGCTATACCCTCCTACGAGCAGTACTTC

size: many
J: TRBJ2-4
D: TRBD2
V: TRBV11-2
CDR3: CASSLDLIAGIQYF
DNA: TGTGCCAGCAGCTTAGATCTGATAGCGGGCATTCAGTACTTC

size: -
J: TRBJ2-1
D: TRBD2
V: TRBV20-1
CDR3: CSASPSGPPNEQFF
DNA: TGCAGTGCGTCACCTAGCGGGCCCCCCAATGAGCAGTTCTTC

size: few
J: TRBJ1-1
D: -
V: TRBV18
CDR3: CASSPLRGNTEAFF
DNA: TGTGCCAGCTCACCACTTAGGGGGAACACTGAAGCTTTCTTT

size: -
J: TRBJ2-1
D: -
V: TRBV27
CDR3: CASSSPGSSYNEQFF
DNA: TGTGCCAGCAGTTCCCCAGGGAGCTCCTACAATGAGCAGTTCTTC

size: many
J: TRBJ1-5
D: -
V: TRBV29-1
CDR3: CSVRDSNQPQHF
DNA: TGCAGTGTCAGGGACAGCAATCAGCCCCAGCATTTT

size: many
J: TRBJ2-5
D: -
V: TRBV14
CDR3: CASSLTSGHQETQYF
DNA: TGTGCCAGCAGCCTGACGTCCGGGCACCAAGAGACCCAGTACTTC

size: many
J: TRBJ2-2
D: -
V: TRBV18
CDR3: CASSPSGAVITGELFF
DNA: TGTGCCAGCTCACCAAGTGGCGCAGTCATCACCGGGGAGCTGTTTTTT

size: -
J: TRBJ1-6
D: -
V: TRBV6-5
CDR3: CASSYSRSPPYSPLHF
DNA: TGTGCCAGCAGTTACTCGAGGTCCCCTCCCTACTCACCCCTCCACTTT

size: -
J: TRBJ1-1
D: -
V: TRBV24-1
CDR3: CATEEIAGLDTEAFF
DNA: TGTGCCACCGAGGAGATAGCGGGGTTAGACACTGAAGCTTTCTTT

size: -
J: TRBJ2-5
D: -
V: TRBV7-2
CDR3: CASSRARGLETQYF
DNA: TGTGCCAGCAGCCGTGCGAGGGGACTAGAGACCCAGTACTTC